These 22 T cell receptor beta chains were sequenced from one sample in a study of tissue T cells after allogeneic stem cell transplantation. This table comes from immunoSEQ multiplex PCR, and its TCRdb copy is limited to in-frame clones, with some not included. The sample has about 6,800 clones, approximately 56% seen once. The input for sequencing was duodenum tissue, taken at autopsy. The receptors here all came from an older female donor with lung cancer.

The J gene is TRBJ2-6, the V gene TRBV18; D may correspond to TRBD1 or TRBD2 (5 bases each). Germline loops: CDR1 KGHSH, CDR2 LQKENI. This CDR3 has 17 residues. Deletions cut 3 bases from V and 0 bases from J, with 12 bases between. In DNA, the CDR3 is TGTGCCAGCTCACCTAGAGGGGTTAACTCTGGGGCCAACGTCCTGACTTTC. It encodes CASSPRGVNSGANVLTF.

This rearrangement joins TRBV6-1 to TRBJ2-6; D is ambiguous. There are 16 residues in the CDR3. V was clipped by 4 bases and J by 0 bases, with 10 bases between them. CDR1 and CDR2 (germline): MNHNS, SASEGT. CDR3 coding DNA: TGTGCCAGCAGTGGAAACCTCCACTCTGGGGCCAACGTCCTGACTTTC. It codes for CASSGNLHSGANVLTF.

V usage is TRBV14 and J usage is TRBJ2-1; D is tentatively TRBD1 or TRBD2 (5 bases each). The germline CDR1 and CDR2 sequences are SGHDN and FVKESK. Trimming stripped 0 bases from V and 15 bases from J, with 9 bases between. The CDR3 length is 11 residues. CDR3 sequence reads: CASSQDLGAFF. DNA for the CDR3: TGTGCCAGCAGCCAAGATCTCGGGGCGTTCTTC.

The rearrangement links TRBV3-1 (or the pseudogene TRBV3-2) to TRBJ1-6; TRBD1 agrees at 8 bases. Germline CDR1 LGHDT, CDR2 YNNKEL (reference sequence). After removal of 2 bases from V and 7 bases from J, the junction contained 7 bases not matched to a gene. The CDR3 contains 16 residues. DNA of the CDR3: TGTGCCAGCAGCCAAACTTGGACAGGGCTAAATTCACCCCTCCACTTT. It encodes CASSQTWTGLNSPLHF.

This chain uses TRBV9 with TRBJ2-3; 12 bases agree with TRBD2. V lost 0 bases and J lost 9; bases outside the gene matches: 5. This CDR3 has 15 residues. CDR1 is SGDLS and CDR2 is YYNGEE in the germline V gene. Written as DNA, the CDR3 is TGTGCCAGCAGCGTAGGACTAGCGGGAGCATACACGCAGTATTTT. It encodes CASSVGLAGAYTQYF.

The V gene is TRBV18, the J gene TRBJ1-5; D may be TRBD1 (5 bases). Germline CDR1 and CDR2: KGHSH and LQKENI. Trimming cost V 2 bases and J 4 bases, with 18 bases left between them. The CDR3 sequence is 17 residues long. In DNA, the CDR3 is TGTGCCAGCTCACCAGAGGAGGGACGGGGGGGGAATCAGCCCCAGCATTTT. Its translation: CASSPEEGRGGNQPQHF.

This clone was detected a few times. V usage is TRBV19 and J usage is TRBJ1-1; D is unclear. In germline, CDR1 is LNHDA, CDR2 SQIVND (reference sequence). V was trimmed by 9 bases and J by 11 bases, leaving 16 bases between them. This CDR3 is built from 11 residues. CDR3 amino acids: CASDRNNGAFF. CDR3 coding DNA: TGTGCCAGCGATCGTAACAACGGGGCTTTCTTT.

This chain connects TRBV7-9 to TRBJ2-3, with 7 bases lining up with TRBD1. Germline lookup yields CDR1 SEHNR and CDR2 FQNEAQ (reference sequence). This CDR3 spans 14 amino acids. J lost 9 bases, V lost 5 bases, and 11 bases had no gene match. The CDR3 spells CASSTPRTGQTQYF. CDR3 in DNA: TGTGCCAGCAGCACACCTCGGACAGGACAAACGCAGTATTTT.

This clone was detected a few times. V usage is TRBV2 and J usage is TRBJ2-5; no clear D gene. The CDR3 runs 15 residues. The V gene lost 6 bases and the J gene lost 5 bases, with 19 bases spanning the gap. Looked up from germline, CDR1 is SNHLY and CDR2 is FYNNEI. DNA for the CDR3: TGTGCCAGCAGAGTCGGGTTAACCCCGCGGGAGACCCAGTACTTC. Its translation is CASRVGLTPRETQYF.

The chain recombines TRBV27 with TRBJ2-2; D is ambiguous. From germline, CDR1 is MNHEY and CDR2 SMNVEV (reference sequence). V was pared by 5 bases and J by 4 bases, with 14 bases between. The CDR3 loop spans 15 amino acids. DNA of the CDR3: TGTGCCAGCAGTGCCCCCGGGCGGAGCACCGGGGAGCTGTTTTTT. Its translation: CASSAPGRSTGELFF.

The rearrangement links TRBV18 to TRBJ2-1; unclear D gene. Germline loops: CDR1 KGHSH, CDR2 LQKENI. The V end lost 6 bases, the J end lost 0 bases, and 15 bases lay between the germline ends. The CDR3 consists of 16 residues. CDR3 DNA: TGTGCCAGCTCGCCCGAGGTATCGAGCTCCTACAATGAGCAGTTCTTC. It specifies CASSPEVSSSYNEQFF. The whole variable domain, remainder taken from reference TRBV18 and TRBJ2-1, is NAGVMQNPRHLVRRRGQEARLRCSPMKGHSHVYWYRQLPEEGLKFMVYLQKENIIDESGMPKERFSAEFPKEGPSILRIQQVVRGDSAAYFCASSPEVSSSYNEQFFGPGTRLTVL.

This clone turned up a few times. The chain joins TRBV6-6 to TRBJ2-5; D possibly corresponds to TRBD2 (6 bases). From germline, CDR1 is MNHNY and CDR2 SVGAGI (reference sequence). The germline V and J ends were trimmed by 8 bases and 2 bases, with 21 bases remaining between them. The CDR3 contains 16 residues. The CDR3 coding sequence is TGTGCCAGCGGGAGGAAGCGAACACCTTTTCAAGAGACCCAGTACTTC. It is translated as CASGRKRTPFQETQYF.

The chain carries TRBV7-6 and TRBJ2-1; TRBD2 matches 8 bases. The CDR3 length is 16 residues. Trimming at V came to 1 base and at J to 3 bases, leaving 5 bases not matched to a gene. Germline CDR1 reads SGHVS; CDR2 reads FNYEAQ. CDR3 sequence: CASSLGAGVSYNEQFF. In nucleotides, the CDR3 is TGTGCCAGCAGCTTAGGAGCGGGGGTAAGCTACAATGAGCAGTTCTTC.

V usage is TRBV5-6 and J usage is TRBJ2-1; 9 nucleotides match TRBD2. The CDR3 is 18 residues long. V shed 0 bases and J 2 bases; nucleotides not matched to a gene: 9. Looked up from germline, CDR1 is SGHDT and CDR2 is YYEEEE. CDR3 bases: TGTGCCAGCAGCTTGGTCACCTTGGCGGGAGGGGCCTACAATGAGCAGTTCTTC. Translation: CASSLVTLAGGAYNEQFF.

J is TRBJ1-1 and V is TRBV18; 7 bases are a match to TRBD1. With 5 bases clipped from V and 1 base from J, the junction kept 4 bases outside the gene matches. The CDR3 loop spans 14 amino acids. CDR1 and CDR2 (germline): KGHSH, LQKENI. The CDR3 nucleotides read TGTGCCAGCTCAGCGGACAGGAAGAACACTGAAGCTTTCTTT. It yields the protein CASSADRKNTEAFF.

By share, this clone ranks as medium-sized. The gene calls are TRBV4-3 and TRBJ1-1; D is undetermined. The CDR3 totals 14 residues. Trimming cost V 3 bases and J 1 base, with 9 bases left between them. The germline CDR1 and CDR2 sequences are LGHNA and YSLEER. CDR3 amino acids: CASSQRSRNTEAFF. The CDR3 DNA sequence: TGCGCCAGCAGCCAGAGGTCTAGGAACACTGAAGCTTTCTTT.

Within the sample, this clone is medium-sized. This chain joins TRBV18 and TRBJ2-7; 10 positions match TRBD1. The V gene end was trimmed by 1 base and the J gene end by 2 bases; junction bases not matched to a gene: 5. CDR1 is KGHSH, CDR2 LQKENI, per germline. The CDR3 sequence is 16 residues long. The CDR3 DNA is TGTGCCAGCTCACCACGGGGCGGGACAGGGGCCTACGAGCAGTACTTC. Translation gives CASSPRGGTGAYEQYF.

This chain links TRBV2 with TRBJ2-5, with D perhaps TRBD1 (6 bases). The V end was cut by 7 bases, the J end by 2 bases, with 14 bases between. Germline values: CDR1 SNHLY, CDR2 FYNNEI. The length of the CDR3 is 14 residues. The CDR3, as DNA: TGTGCCAGCACGAGGGGGACCATACAAGAGACCCAGTACTTC. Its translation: CASTRGTIQETQYF.

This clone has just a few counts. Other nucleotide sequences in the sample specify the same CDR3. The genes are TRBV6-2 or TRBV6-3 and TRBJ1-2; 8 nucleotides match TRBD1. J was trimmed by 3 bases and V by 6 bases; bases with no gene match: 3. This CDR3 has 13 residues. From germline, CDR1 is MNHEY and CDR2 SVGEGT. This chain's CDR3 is CASSPTGDYGYTF. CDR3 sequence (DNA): TGTGCCAGCAGCCCGACAGGGGACTATGGCTACACCTTC.

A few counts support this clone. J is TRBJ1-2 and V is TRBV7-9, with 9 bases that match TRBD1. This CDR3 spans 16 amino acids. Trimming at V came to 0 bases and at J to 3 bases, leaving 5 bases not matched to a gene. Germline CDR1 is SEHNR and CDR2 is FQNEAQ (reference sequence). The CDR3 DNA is TGTGCCAGCAGCTTAGCGCGAAGGACAGGGGACTATGGCTACACCTTC. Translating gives CASSLARRTGDYGYTF.

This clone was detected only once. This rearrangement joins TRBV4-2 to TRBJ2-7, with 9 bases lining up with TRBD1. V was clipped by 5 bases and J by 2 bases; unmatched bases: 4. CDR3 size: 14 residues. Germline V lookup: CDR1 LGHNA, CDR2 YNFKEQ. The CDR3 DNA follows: TGTGCCAGCAGCTCCCGGACAGGGGCCTACGAGCAGTACTTC. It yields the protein CASSSRTGAYEQYF.

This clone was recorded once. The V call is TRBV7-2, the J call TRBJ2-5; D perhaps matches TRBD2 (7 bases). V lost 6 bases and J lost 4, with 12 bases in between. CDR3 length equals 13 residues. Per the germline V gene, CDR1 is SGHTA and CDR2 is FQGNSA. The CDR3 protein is CASRAGARETQYF. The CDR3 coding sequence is TGTGCCAGCAGGGCGGGGGCCCGAGAGACCCAGTACTTC.